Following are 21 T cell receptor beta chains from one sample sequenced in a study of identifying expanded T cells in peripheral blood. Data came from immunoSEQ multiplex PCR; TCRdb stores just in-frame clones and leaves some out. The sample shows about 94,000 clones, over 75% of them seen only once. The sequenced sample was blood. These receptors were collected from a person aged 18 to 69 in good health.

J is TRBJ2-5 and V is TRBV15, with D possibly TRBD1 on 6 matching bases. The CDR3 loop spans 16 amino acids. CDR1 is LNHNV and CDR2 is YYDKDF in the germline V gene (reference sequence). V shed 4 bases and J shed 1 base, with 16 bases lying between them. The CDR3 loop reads CATSTQKEGGQETQYF. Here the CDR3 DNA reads TGTGCCACCAGCACCCAAAAAGAAGGGGGCCAAGAGACCCAGTACTTC. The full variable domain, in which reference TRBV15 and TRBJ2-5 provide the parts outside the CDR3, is DAMVIQNPRYQVTQFGKPVTLSCSQTLNHNVMYWYQQKSSQAPKLLFHYYDKDFNNEADTPDNFQSRRPNTSFCFLDIRSPGLGDTAMYLCATSTQKEGGQETQYFGPGTRLLVL.

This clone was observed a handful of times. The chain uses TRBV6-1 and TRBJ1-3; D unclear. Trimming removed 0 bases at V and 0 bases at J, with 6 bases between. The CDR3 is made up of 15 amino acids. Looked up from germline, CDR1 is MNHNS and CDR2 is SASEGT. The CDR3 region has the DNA TGTGCCAGCAGTGAAGCGGAGAGCTCTGGAAACACCATATATTTT. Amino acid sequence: CASSEAESSGNTIYF.

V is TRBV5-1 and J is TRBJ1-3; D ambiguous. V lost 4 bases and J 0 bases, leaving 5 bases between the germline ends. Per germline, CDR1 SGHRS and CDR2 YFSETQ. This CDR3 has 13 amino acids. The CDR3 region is CASSDPSGNTIYF. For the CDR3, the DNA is TGCGCCAGCAGCGATCCCTCTGGAAACACCATATATTTT.

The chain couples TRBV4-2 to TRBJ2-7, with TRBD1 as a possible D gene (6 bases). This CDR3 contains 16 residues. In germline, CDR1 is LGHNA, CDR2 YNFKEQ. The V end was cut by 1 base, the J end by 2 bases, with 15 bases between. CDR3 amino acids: CASSQGAGVGPYEQYF. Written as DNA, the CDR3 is TGTGCCAGCAGCCAAGGGGCAGGGGTCGGACCCTACGAGCAGTACTTC.

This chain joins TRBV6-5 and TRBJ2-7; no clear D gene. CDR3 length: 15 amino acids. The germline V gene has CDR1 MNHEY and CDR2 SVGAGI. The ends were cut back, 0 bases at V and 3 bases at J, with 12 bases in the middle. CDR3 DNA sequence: TGTGCCAGCAGTTACTCGAGCCCAACCGACTACGAGCAGTACTTC. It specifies CASSYSSPTDYEQYF.

DNA for the CDR3: TGTGCCAGCTCACCTCTGAGGGGCCCTGGGTACGAGCAGTACTTC. Translation: CASSPLRGPGYEQYF. This chain uses TRBV18 with TRBJ2-7; D tentatively fits TRBD1 or TRBD2 (5 bases each). Trimming removed 3 bases from V and 4 bases from J, with 16 bases in between. Per the germline V gene, CDR1 is KGHSH and CDR2 is LQKENI. The CDR3 is made up of 15 amino acids.

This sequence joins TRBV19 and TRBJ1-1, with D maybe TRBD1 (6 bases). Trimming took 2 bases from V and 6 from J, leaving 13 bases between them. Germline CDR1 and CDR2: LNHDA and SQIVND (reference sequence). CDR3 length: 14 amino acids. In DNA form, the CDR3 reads TGTGCCAGTAGTATATCAGGGGACACCGCTGAAGCTTTCTTT. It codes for CASSISGDTAEAFF.

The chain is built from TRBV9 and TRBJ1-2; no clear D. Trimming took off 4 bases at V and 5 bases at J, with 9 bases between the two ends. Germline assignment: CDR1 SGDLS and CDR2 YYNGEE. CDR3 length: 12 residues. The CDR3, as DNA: TGTGCCAGCAGCCTAGACCGATATGGCTACACCTTC. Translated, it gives CASSLDRYGYTF.

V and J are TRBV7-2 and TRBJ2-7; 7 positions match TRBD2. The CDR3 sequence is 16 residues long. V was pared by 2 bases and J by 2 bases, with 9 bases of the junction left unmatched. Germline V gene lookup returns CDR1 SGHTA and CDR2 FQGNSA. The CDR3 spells CASSLKGGEAPYEQYF. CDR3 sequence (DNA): TGTGCCAGCAGCTTAAAGGGAGGGGAGGCCCCCTACGAGCAGTACTTC.

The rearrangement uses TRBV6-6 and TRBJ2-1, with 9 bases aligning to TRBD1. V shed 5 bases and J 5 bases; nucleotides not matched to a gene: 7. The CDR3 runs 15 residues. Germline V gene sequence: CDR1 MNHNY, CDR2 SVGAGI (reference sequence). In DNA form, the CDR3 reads TGTGCCAGCAGTCCCGGGACAGGGAGCCACAATGAGCAGTTCTTC. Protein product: CASSPGTGSHNEQFF.

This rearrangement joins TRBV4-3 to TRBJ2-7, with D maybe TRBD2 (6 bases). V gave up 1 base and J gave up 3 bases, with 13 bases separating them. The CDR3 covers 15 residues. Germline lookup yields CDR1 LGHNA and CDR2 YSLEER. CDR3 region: CASSQAWGVDYEQYF. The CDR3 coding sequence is TGCGCCAGCAGCCAAGCATGGGGGGTTGACTACGAGCAGTACTTC.

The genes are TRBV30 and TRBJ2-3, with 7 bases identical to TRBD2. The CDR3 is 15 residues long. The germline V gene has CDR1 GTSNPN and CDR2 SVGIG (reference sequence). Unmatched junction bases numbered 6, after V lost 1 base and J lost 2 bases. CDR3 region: CAWSAAGDYTDTQYF. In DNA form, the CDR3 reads TGTGCCTGGAGTGCGGCGGGAGACTACACAGATACGCAGTATTTT.

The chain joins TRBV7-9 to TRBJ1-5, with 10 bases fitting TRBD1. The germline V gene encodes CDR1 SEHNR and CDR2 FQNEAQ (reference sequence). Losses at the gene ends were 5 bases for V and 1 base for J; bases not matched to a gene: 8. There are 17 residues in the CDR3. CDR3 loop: CASSGGQGIISNQPQHF. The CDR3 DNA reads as TGTGCCAGCAGCGGGGGACAGGGGATCATCAGCAATCAGCCCCAGCATTTT.

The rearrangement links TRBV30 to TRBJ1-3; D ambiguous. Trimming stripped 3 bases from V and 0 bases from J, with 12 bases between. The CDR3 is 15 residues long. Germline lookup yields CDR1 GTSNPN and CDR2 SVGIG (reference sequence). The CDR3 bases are TGTGCCTGGAGGCACAGTCCTCTCTCTGGAAACACCATATATTTT. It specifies CAWRHSPLSGNTIYF.

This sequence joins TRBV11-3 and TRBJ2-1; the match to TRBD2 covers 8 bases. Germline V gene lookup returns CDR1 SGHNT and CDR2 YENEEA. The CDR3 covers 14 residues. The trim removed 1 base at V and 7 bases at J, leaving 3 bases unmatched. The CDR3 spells CASSLGAGVNEQFF. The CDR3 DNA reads TGTGCCAGCAGCTTAGGAGCGGGAGTGAATGAGCAGTTCTTC. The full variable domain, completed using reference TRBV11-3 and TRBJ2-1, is EAGVVQSPRYKIIEKKQPVAFWCNPISGHNTLYWYLQNLGQGPELLIRYENEEAVDDSQLPKDRFSAERLKGVDSTLKIQPAELGDSAVYLCASSLGAGVNEQFFGPGTRLTVL.

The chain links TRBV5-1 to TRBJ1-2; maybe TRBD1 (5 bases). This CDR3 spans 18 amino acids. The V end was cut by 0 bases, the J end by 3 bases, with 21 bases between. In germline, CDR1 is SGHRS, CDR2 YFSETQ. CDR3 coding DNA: TGCGCCAGCAGCTTGGCCAGGACCCTCGGCAGGGTCTACTATGGCTACACCTTC. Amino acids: CASSLARTLGRVYYGYTF.

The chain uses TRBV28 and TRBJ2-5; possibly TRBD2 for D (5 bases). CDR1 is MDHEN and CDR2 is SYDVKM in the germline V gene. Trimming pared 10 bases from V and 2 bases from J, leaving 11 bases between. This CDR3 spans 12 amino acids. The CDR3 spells CATRTAQETQYF. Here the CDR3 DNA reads TGTGCCACCAGGACTGCGCAAGAGACCCAGTACTTC.

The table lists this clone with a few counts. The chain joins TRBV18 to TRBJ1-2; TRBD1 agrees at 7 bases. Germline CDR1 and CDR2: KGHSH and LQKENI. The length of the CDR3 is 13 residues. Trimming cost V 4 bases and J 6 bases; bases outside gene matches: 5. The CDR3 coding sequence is TGTGCCAGCTCACTGGGACAGTACCATGGCTACACCTTC. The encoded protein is CASSLGQYHGYTF.

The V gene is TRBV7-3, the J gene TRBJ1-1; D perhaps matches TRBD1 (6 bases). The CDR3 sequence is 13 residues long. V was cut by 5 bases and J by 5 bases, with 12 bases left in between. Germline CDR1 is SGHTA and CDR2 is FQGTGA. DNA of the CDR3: TGTGCCAGCAGCCCCACAGGGAGGACTGAAGCTTTCTTT. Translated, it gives CASSPTGRTEAFF.

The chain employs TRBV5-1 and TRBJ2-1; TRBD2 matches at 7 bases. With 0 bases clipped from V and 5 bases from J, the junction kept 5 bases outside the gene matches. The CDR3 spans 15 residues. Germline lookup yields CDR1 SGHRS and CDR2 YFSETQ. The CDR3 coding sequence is TGCGCCAGCAGCTTGGAGGGAGGGACCCACAATGAGCAGTTCTTC. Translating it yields CASSLEGGTHNEQFF.

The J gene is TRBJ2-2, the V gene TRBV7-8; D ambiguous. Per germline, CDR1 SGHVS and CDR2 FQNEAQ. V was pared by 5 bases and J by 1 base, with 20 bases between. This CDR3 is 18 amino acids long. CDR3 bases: TGTGCCAGCAGCGCCCTCAGACAATGGCCAAAGAACACCGGGGAGCTGTTTTTT. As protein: CASSALRQWPKNTGELFF.